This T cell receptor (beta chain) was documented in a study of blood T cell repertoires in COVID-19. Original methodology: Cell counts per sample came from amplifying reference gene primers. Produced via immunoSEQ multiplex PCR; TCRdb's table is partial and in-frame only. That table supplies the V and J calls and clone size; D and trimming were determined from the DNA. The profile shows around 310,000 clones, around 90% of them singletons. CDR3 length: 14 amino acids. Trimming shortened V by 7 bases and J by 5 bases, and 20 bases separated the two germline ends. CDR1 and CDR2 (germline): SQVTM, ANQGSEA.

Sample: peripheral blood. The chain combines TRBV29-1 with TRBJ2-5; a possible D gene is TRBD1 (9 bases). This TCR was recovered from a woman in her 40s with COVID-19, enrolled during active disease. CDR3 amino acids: CSASGGTGYETQYF. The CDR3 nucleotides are TGCAGCGCTTCGGGGGGGACAGGGTACGAGACCCAGTACTTC.